A selection of T cell receptor beta chains follows, all from one sample in a study of T cell responses to AZD1222 COVID-19 vaccine. Sequenced by immunoSEQ multiplex PCR; TCRdb stores in-frame clones only, minus some. The table has tens of thousands of clones, 60% to 80% seen once. The starting material was peripheral blood, obtained 28 days after the second AZD1222 dose. The source of these receptors is an adult who received the AZD1222 COVID-19 vaccine. Each CDR3 is given with its conserved first and last residue. The order of the fields is clone size, V gene, J gene, D gene, CDR3 protein. The D gene is left open where the match is weak. The listing skips clone size in some rows; elsewhere it reads once, few, many or a size class.

abundance: NA; v_gene: TRBV7-2; j_gene: TRBJ1-6; d_gene: NA; CDR3aa: CASSFRLAGINSPLHF
abundance: NA; v_gene: TRBV7-9; j_gene: TRBJ2-5; d_gene: NA; CDR3aa: CASSFGATNTLEETQYF
abundance: NA; v_gene: TRBV5-1; j_gene: TRBJ1-1; d_gene: NA; CDR3aa: CASSLAAGRSTEAFF
abundance: NA; v_gene: TRBV4-1; j_gene: TRBJ2-1; d_gene: TRBD2; CDR3aa: CASSQGLTSGSGSSYNEQFF
abundance: NA; v_gene: TRBV6-5; j_gene: TRBJ1-4; d_gene: TRBD1; CDR3aa: CASTGQGATNEKLFF
abundance: NA; v_gene: TRBV4-2; j_gene: TRBJ2-3; d_gene: NA; CDR3aa: CASSSIQLESDTQYF
abundance: NA; v_gene: TRBV7-7; j_gene: TRBJ2-1; d_gene: NA; CDR3aa: CASSPTRDSYNEQFF
abundance: NA; v_gene: TRBV6-5; j_gene: TRBJ1-2; d_gene: TRBD1; CDR3aa: CASTPGQGAYGYTF
abundance: NA; v_gene: TRBV7-8; j_gene: TRBJ2-7; d_gene: NA; CDR3aa: CASSTQGTYEQYF
abundance: NA; v_gene: TRBV6-6; j_gene: TRBJ1-3; d_gene: NA; CDR3aa: CASSYRSGSFGNTIYF
abundance: NA; v_gene: TRBV12-3/TRBV12-4; j_gene: TRBJ1-1; d_gene: NA; CDR3aa: CASSSNVNTEAFF
abundance: NA; v_gene: TRBV18; j_gene: TRBJ1-5; d_gene: NA; CDR3aa: CASSPPGSSNQPQHF
abundance: NA; v_gene: TRBV29-1; j_gene: TRBJ1-6; d_gene: NA; CDR3aa: CSVEVRGPGNSPLHF
abundance: NA; v_gene: TRBV6-5; j_gene: TRBJ1-5; d_gene: TRBD1; CDR3aa: CASLTGGPNQPQHF
abundance: NA; v_gene: TRBV28; j_gene: TRBJ2-7; d_gene: TRBD1; CDR3aa: CASSPGQSYEQYF
abundance: few; v_gene: TRBV10-3; j_gene: TRBJ1-1; d_gene: NA; CDR3aa: CAISEGRANTEAFF
abundance: NA; v_gene: TRBV27; j_gene: TRBJ2-2; d_gene: NA; CDR3aa: CASSIWTTNTGELFF
abundance: NA; v_gene: TRBV19; j_gene: TRBJ2-3; d_gene: TRBD1; CDR3aa: CASSSAGTGRTDTQYF
abundance: once; v_gene: TRBV18; j_gene: TRBJ2-5; d_gene: NA; CDR3aa: CASSPLGGGQETQYF
abundance: NA; v_gene: TRBV5-1; j_gene: TRBJ2-2; d_gene: TRBD2; CDR3aa: CASARGLAGGTGELFF
abundance: NA; v_gene: TRBV9; j_gene: TRBJ1-3; d_gene: NA; CDR3aa: CASSVGVSARGNTIYF
abundance: NA; v_gene: TRBV5-1; j_gene: TRBJ1-4; d_gene: NA; CDR3aa: CACRGVDEKLFF
abundance: few; v_gene: TRBV27; j_gene: TRBJ2-4; d_gene: NA; CDR3aa: CASVLRLGQYF
abundance: NA; v_gene: TRBV6-2/TRBV6-3; j_gene: TRBJ1-1; d_gene: NA; CDR3aa: CASTPRGSLGGNTEAFF
abundance: NA; v_gene: TRBV29-1; j_gene: TRBJ1-1; d_gene: TRBD1; CDR3aa: CSAGRRQGRFGNTEAFF
abundance: NA; v_gene: TRBV5-4; j_gene: TRBJ2-5; d_gene: TRBD1; CDR3aa: CASSYPGQGFQETQYF
abundance: few; v_gene: TRBV27; j_gene: TRBJ2-1; d_gene: NA; CDR3aa: CASSNLPDYNNEQFF
abundance: NA; v_gene: TRBV18; j_gene: TRBJ1-2; d_gene: NA; CDR3aa: CASSPPTANYGYTF
abundance: NA; v_gene: TRBV5-8; j_gene: TRBJ2-3; d_gene: NA; CDR3aa: CASSLGLRKTADTQYF
abundance: few; v_gene: TRBV7-6; j_gene: TRBJ2-2; d_gene: TRBD1; CDR3aa: CASGKTGATTGELFF
abundance: NA; v_gene: TRBV6-4; j_gene: TRBJ2-2; d_gene: TRBD2; CDR3aa: CASSRTSGNTGELFF
abundance: NA; v_gene: TRBV4-1; j_gene: TRBJ2-6; d_gene: NA; CDR3aa: CASSQERAQSISGANVLTF
abundance: few; v_gene: TRBV29-1; j_gene: TRBJ2-1; d_gene: TRBD2; CDR3aa: CSVEVQTSGVSSYNEQFF
abundance: NA; v_gene: TRBV27; j_gene: TRBJ2-7; d_gene: TRBD2; CDR3aa: CASSLGPLGAGGPDEQYF
abundance: NA; v_gene: TRBV7-2; j_gene: TRBJ1-1; d_gene: NA; CDR3aa: CASSFQRPNTEAFF
abundance: NA; v_gene: TRBV7-2; j_gene: TRBJ1-2; d_gene: NA; CDR3aa: CASSLVGQANYGYTF
abundance: NA; v_gene: TRBV11-2; j_gene: TRBJ1-1; d_gene: TRBD1; CDR3aa: CASSLRQGGTEAFF
abundance: NA; v_gene: TRBV7-3; j_gene: TRBJ2-1; d_gene: TRBD2; CDR3aa: CASSLTGGLAGELFF
abundance: NA; v_gene: TRBV6-5; j_gene: TRBJ1-2; d_gene: NA; CDR3aa: CASRWQGGGYTF
abundance: NA; v_gene: TRBV28; j_gene: TRBJ1-6; d_gene: NA; CDR3aa: CASVLSRVGSPLHF
abundance: NA; v_gene: TRBV6-5; j_gene: TRBJ1-6; d_gene: TRBD1; CDR3aa: CASLRDRDSPLHF
abundance: NA; v_gene: TRBV10-3; j_gene: TRBJ1-1; d_gene: TRBD1; CDR3aa: CATRDRDMNTEAFF
abundance: NA; v_gene: TRBV18; j_gene: TRBJ1-3; d_gene: NA; CDR3aa: CASSPASRAGNTIYF
abundance: few; v_gene: TRBV30; j_gene: TRBJ1-2; d_gene: NA; CDR3aa: CAWSVPQVNYGYTF
abundance: once; v_gene: TRBV2; j_gene: TRBJ1-2; d_gene: NA; CDR3aa: CASNFDRGYTF
abundance: NA; v_gene: TRBV6-5; j_gene: TRBJ1-2; d_gene: NA; CDR3aa: CASSYSMSWDGYTF
abundance: once; v_gene: TRBV29-1; j_gene: TRBJ2-1; d_gene: TRBD2; CDR3aa: CSVDRGLAGVGEQFF
abundance: once; v_gene: TRBV7-2; j_gene: TRBJ2-3; d_gene: TRBD2; CDR3aa: CASSLAGLAGTTDTQYF